These 10 T cell receptor beta chains came from one sample sequenced in a study of post-analysis software for immune sequencing data. Study results and limitations: Several TRBV segments (TRBV5-6, TRBV5-1 and TRBV20-1 among them) occurred more frequently in patients than in controls.

cDNA libraries of TCR beta carried unique molecular identifiers. A single record per CDR3 protein comes from TCRdb applying MiXCR to the PCR reads. This table holds hundreds of thousands of distinct CDR3 sequences, approximately 50% found once. Antigens of these TCRs are unknown. The sequencing sample was made of blood. Receptors were obtained from a girl under 18 with multiple sclerosis.

The gene calls are TRBV5-1 and TRBJ2-3, with unresolved D. The CDR3 consists of 16 residues. Germline lookup yields CDR1 SGHRS and CDR2 YFSETQ. Trimming removed 4 bases from V and 0 bases from J, with 15 bases in between. The CDR3 protein is CASSPPTPRSTDTQYF. As DNA, the CDR3 is TGCGCCAGCAGCCCTCCGACACCCCGGAGCACAGATACGCAGTATTTT.

There are a few counts of this clonotype. The chain joins TRBV29-1 to TRBJ2-7; no clear D gene. Germline loops: CDR1 SQVTM, CDR2 ANQGSEA. The CDR3 sequence is 15 residues long. Between the trimmed V and J ends, which lost 1 base and 6 bases, there was a span of 19 bases. CDR3 loop: CSVEGVSNHPSEQYF. CDR3 nucleotide sequence: TGCAGCGTTGAAGGCGTTAGCAACCACCCCTCCGAGCAGTACTTC.

This chain joins TRBV4-1 and TRBJ2-6, with D perhaps TRBD1 (6 bases). V was trimmed by 0 bases and J by 1 base, leaving 13 bases between them. This CDR3 has 18 amino acids. Germline V gene sequence: CDR1 MGHRA, CDR2 YSYEKL. The CDR3 protein is CASSQEGGIGSGANVLTF. CDR3 DNA sequence: TGCGCCAGCAGCCAAGAAGGGGGAATAGGTTCTGGGGCCAACGTCCTGACTTTC.

The rearrangement uses TRBV7-6 and TRBJ1-2; D is uncertain. Germline-derived CDR1 and CDR2 are SGHVS and FNYEAQ. V was pared by 5 bases and J by 4 bases, with 11 bases between. This CDR3 is built from 13 residues. This CDR3 is CASSPREAYGYTF. The CDR3 DNA reads as TGTGCCAGCAGCCCCCGGGAAGCCTATGGCTACACCTTC.

This chain joins TRBV6-5 and TRBJ2-7; TRBD2 matches 7 bases. The V gene end was trimmed by 7 bases and the J gene end by 5 bases; junction bases not matched to a gene: 11. Germline CDR1 is MNHEY and CDR2 is SVGAGI. The CDR3 contains 14 residues. The CDR3 region is CASTEIGGSHEQYF. The DNA for the CDR3 is TGTGCCAGCACCGAGATCGGCGGGAGCCACGAGCAGTACTTC.

The CDR3 loop is CASSPTRYDEQYF. CDR3 nucleotide sequence: TGTGCCAGTAGCCCTACTAGATACGATGAGCAGTACTTC. J is TRBJ2-5 and V is TRBV7-3; D may be TRBD2 (5 bases). V lost 9 bases and J 11 bases, leaving 22 bases between the germline ends. In germline, CDR1 is SGHTA, CDR2 FQGTGA. The CDR3 spans 13 residues.

This clonotype was seen a single time. V and J are TRBV29-1 and TRBJ2-1; possible D gene TRBD2, 5 bases. This CDR3 contains 13 residues. V lost 3 bases, J lost 8 bases, and 14 bases lay in between. The germline gives CDR1 SQVTM, CDR2 ANQGSEA. In DNA form, the CDR3 reads TGCAGCGTTGATAACTGGGGAGAGGATGAGCAGTTCTTC. Its translation: CSVDNWGEDEQFF.

The gene calls are TRBV20-1 and TRBJ2-7, with 9 nucleotides matching TRBD1. CDR1 and CDR2 from the germline V gene are DFQATT and SNEGSKA (reference sequence). V shed 1 base, J shed 2 bases, and the junction held 3 bases outside the gene matches. The length of the CDR3 is 14 residues. The CDR3 coding sequence is TGCAGTGCTAGAGGGGACAGGGATCCCTACGAGCAGTACTTC. This codes for CSARGDRDPYEQYF.

The V and J genes are TRBV11-2 and TRBJ2-5; no definite D call. V dropped 1 base and J dropped 0 bases, with 9 bases sitting between them. Per the germline V gene, CDR1 is SGHAT and CDR2 is FQNNGV. This CDR3 has 15 amino acids. CDR3 sequence reads: CASSLGVSHQETQYF. The CDR3 nucleotides read TGTGCCAGCAGCTTAGGGGTTTCCCACCAAGAGACCCAGTACTTC.

The gene calls are TRBV7-6 and TRBJ2-5; no clear D gene. CDR1 and CDR2 (germline): SGHVS, FNYEAQ. The CDR3 contains 14 residues. Trimming took off 2 bases at V and 5 bases at J, with 12 bases between the two ends. As DNA, the CDR3 is TGTGCCAGCAGCTTAATCCCGGAGAGGGAGACCCAGTACTTC. Its translation: CASSLIPERETQYF. Filled out from reference TRBV7-6 and TRBJ2-5, the complete variable domain reads GAGVSQSPRYKVTKRGQDVALRCDPISGHVSLYWYRQALGQGPEFLTYFNYEAQQDKSGLPNDRFSAERPEGSISTLTIQRTEQRDSAMYRCASSLIPERETQYFGPGTRLLVL.